The 26 T cell receptor beta chains given below trace back to one sample, sequenced in a study of identical twins. TCRdb called the 5' RACE reads again in MiXCR, with one record for every CDR3 protein. This table holds about 470,000 distinct CDR3 sequences, approximately 24% found once. This sample was also put to use in a study of T cells expressing NK-cell markers.

What was sequenced was CD4+ T cells sorted from blood. The source is a woman between 18 and 29 years old in good health.

The V gene is TRBV5-1, the J gene TRBJ2-3; TRBD2 matches at 9 bases. Looked up from germline, CDR1 is SGHRS and CDR2 is YFSETQ. The CDR3 contains 19 residues. With V trimmed by 7 bases and J by 1 base, 19 bases remained unmatched. The CDR3 DNA is TGCGCCAGCGGTCGAGGGGGGCTAGCGGGACCCGGGGGCACAGATACGCAGTATTTT. Residues: CASGRGGLAGPGGTDTQYF.

Here the CDR3 DNA reads TGCGCCAGCAGCTCGGGACTAGCGGGAGGTCTTGTTGATACGCAGTATTTT. Its protein is CASSSGLAGGLVDTQYF. The chain links TRBV5-1 to TRBJ2-3; 15 bases are shared with TRBD2. CDR1 is SGHRS, CDR2 YFSETQ, per germline. There are 17 residues in the CDR3. V lost 3 bases and J lost 6; bases outside the gene matches: 8.

This clonotype was seen more than once but under ten times. This chain joins TRBV29-1 and TRBJ1-5, with 8 bases identical to TRBD1. Germline V gene data show CDR1 as SQVTM and CDR2 as ANQGSEA. This CDR3 is 14 amino acids long. V lost 6 bases to trimming and J lost 0 bases; unmatched junction nucleotides: 4. This CDR3 reads CSVVGQDSNQPQHF. CDR3 nucleotide sequence: TGCAGCGTCGTGGGACAGGATAGCAATCAGCCCCAGCATTTT.

This chain links TRBV20-1 with TRBJ2-3; D may be TRBD1 (5 bases). Trimming cost V 3 bases and J 2 bases, with 12 bases left between them. The CDR3 contains 14 residues. CDR1 and CDR2 from the germline V gene are DFQATT and SNEGSKA (reference sequence). For the CDR3, the DNA is TGCAGTGCTAGGCTAGGACATCTCACAGATACGCAGTATTTT. This encodes CSARLGHLTDTQYF.

The J gene is TRBJ2-5, the V gene TRBV10-3; 9 positions agree with TRBD2. Germline values: CDR1 ENHRY, CDR2 SYGVKD. V gave up 2 bases and J gave up 7 bases; unmatched junction bases: 11. CDR3 length: 16 amino acids. The CDR3 sequence is CAISEATSGLQATQYF. The CDR3 DNA sequence: TGTGCCATCAGTGAGGCGACTAGCGGCCTCCAGGCGACCCAGTACTTC.

The rearrangement links TRBV5-1 to TRBJ2-2, with D uncertain. Trimming stripped 3 bases from V and 5 bases from J, with 8 bases between. This CDR3 has 13 residues. Per germline, CDR1 SGHRS and CDR2 YFSETQ. The chain's CDR3 is CASSSSMTGELFF. CDR3 in DNA: TGCGCCAGCAGCTCTTCTATGACCGGGGAGCTGTTTTTT.

This clonotype occurred a few times. The V gene is TRBV5-1, the J gene TRBJ2-4; 7 bases are shared with TRBD1. V was pared by 3 bases and J by 5 bases, with 2 bases of the junction left unmatched. The CDR3 is 13 amino acids. Germline CDR1 SGHRS, CDR2 YFSETQ. The CDR3 nucleotides are TGCGCCAGCAGCTGGGACAGCCAAAACATTCAGTACTTC. Amino acids: CASSWDSQNIQYF.

In its sample, this clonotype was seen a few times. J is TRBJ2-7 and V is TRBV14; the D is unclear. Trimming left V 4 bases short and J 5 bases short, with 15 bases between. The germline V gene encodes CDR1 SGHDN and CDR2 FVKESK. This CDR3 spans 14 amino acids. The CDR3 DNA follows: TGTGCCAGCAGCCTATACAAGAACAGCCACGAGCAGTACTTC. Protein sequence: CASSLYKNSHEQYF.

This clonotype was detected only once. V gene TRBV5-1 combines with J gene TRBJ2-3; TRBD2 matches 7 bases. Germline lookup yields CDR1 SGHRS and CDR2 YFSETQ. The J segment lost 2 bases and the V segment lost 2 bases, leaving 2 bases of the junction unmatched. This CDR3 spans 14 amino acids. DNA for the CDR3: TGCGCCAGCAGCTTCGGGGGGATCACAGATACGCAGTATTTT. Translated, it gives CASSFGGITDTQYF.

This clonotype was detected a few times. This chain joins TRBV10-3 and TRBJ2-7; 8 bases map to TRBD2. Germline CDR1 reads ENHRY; CDR2 reads SYGVKD. Unmatched junction bases numbered 4, after V lost 6 bases and J lost 3 bases. There are 13 residues in the CDR3. The CDR3 bases are TGTGCCATCAGATCGAGCGGGGGCTACGAGCAGTACTTC. Translation gives CAIRSSGGYEQYF.

In its sample, this clonotype was seen a few times. In DNA form, the CDR3 reads TGTGCCAGCAGCCGAGGCGCCGACAATGAGCAGTTCTTC. It codes for CASSRGADNEQFF. This sequence joins TRBV11-3 and TRBJ2-1; D is uncertain. This CDR3 spans 13 amino acids. Germline CDR1 reads SGHNT; CDR2 reads YENEEA. The V end was cut by 5 bases, the J end by 5 bases, with 10 bases between.

The J gene is TRBJ2-1, the V gene TRBV20-1, with 13 bases that match TRBD2. This CDR3 is built from 14 residues. The germline V gene has CDR1 DFQATT and CDR2 SNEGSKA (reference sequence). V trimming: 5 bases; J trimming: 6 bases; junction bases outside the gene matches: 4. CDR3 bases: TGCAGTGCTCCAAGACTAGCGGGGGGCAATGAGCAGTTCTTC. Protein: CSAPRLAGGNEQFF.

This clonotype was seen only a few times. V and J are TRBV3-1 and TRBJ2-3, with 13 positions matching TRBD2. This CDR3 is 16 amino acids long. Trimming took 5 bases from V and 2 from J; bases not matched to a gene: 4. The germline CDR1 and CDR2 sequences are LGHDT and YNNKEL (reference sequence). The DNA for the CDR3 is TGTGCCAGCAGCGTTACTAGCGGGGGGGCCACAGATACGCAGTATTTT. Protein product: CASSVTSGGATDTQYF.

This clonotype was counted a few times. The chain joins TRBV5-5 to TRBJ2-5; D gene uncertain. The CDR3 is 13 amino acids. Germline lookup yields CDR1 SGHKS and CDR2 YYEKEE (reference sequence). Between the trimmed V and J ends, which lost 4 bases and 4 bases, there was a span of 11 bases. CDR3: CASSLASLETQYF. For the CDR3, the DNA is TGTGCCAGCAGCCTCGCTAGTCTAGAGACCCAGTACTTC.

This clonotype showed up just a few times. CDR3 in amino acids: CSVGWGGYGYTF. In DNA, the CDR3 is TGCAGCGTTGGATGGGGAGGCTATGGCTACACCTTC. The rearrangement links TRBV29-1 to TRBJ1-2; D is unclear. The CDR3 spans 12 residues. Between the trimmed V and J ends, which lost 4 bases and 4 bases, there was a span of 10 bases. From germline, CDR1 is SQVTM and CDR2 ANQGSEA.

The chain combines TRBV5-1 with TRBJ2-7; D ambiguous. The CDR3 runs 13 residues. Trimming left V 0 bases short and J 4 bases short, with 8 bases between. From germline, CDR1 is SGHRS and CDR2 YFSETQ. CDR3 coding DNA: TGCGCCAGCAGCTTGGAGCAAATGTACGAGCAGTACTTC. Encoded protein: CASSLEQMYEQYF.

The J gene is TRBJ2-1, the V gene TRBV12-3 or TRBV12-4; TRBD2 aligns across 13 bases. V gave up 6 bases and J gave up 10 bases; unmatched junction bases: 9. The CDR3 loop spans 15 amino acids. CDR3 bases: TGTGCCAGCAGCCCCGGACTAGCGGGGGCATCGGAGCAGTTCTTC. This gives the protein CASSPGLAGASEQFF.

The chain joins TRBV5-1 to TRBJ1-1; no definite D call. CDR1 is SGHRS and CDR2 is YFSETQ in the germline V gene. Trimming removed 7 bases at V and 3 bases at J, with 13 bases between. CDR3 length: 13 amino acids. CDR3 in amino acids: CASRKVRDTEAFF. CDR3 nucleotide sequence: TGCGCCAGCCGGAAGGTACGCGACACTGAAGCTTTCTTT.

This clonotype has at least ten counts. This chain joins TRBV2 and TRBJ2-4, with TRBD2 matching 14 bases. V lost 6 bases, J lost 2 bases, and 6 bases stayed unmatched. Germline CDR1 reads SNHLY; CDR2 reads FYNNEI. This CDR3 has 17 amino acids. DNA of the CDR3: TGTGCCAGCAGATTTGGACTAGCGGGGGGTACCAAAAACATTCAGTACTTC. Its translation is CASRFGLAGGTKNIQYF. The full variable domain, rest sourced from reference TRBV2 and TRBJ2-4, is EPEVTQTPSHQVTQMGQEVILRCVPISNHLYFYWYRQILGQKVEFLVSFYNNEISEKSEIFDDQFSVERPDGSNFTLKIRSTKLEDSAMYFCASRFGLAGGTKNIQYFGAGTRLSVL.

In this sample, this clonotype turned up a few times. This chain links TRBV12-3 or TRBV12-4 with TRBJ2-5; 8 bases are shared with TRBD2. With V trimmed by 5 bases and J by 5 bases, 7 bases remained unmatched. The CDR3 has 14 amino acids. The CDR3 here is CASSARGGWETQYF. CDR3 sequence (DNA): TGTGCCAGCAGTGCCCGGGGGGGCTGGGAGACCCAGTACTTC.

This clonotype was seen a handful of times. V is TRBV20-1 and J is TRBJ2-1, with TRBD2 matching over 7 bases. Germline V gene lookup returns CDR1 DFQATT and CDR2 SNEGSKA (reference sequence). The J segment lost 7 bases and the V segment lost 4 bases, leaving 13 bases of the junction unmatched. The CDR3 has 15 residues. Here the CDR3 DNA reads TGCAGTGCTACGCTTCCTAGCGGTCGGGGGAATGAGCAGTTCTTC. It is translated as CSATLPSGRGNEQFF.

V is TRBV12-3 or TRBV12-4 and J is TRBJ2-1, with 13 bases matching TRBD2. The junction had 2 bases not matched to a gene; V was cut back by 3 bases and J by 6 bases. The CDR3 covers 15 residues. This chain's CDR3 is CASSFTSGRVNEQFF. In DNA form, the CDR3 reads TGTGCCAGCAGTTTTACTAGCGGGAGGGTCAATGAGCAGTTCTTC.

V usage is TRBV5-8 and J usage is TRBJ1-1; 7 bases match TRBD1. CDR1 is SGHTS and CDR2 is YDEGEE in the germline V gene. The J segment lost 10 bases and the V segment lost 4 bases, leaving 7 bases of the junction unmatched. The CDR3 runs 12 residues. CDR3: CASSPTGRGAFF. The DNA for the CDR3 is TGTGCCAGCAGCCCGACAGGGCGGGGAGCTTTCTTT.

The chain couples TRBV3-1 to TRBJ2-1, with a tentative D call TRBD2 (6 bases). This CDR3 has 15 residues. Trimming pared 0 bases from V and 7 bases from J, leaving 13 bases between. The germline CDR1 and CDR2 sequences are LGHDT and YNNKEL (reference sequence). DNA of the CDR3: TGTGCCAGCAGCCAAGAGACTAGTCGACCAAATGAGCAGTTCTTC. Its protein is CASSQETSRPNEQFF.

The V gene is TRBV5-1, the J gene TRBJ1-1, with TRBD1 matching 9 bases. CDR1 is SGHRS and CDR2 is YFSETQ in the germline V gene. This CDR3 region has 15 residues. J gave up 2 bases and V 4 bases, and 6 bases lay outside the gene matches. The CDR3 bases are TGCGCCAGCAGCGGGGGGACAGGGCCTAACACTGAAGCTTTCTTT. It yields the protein CASSGGTGPNTEAFF.

This chain uses TRBV11-2 with TRBJ2-7; D call uncertain. This CDR3 is built from 15 residues. V was clipped by 1 base and J by 2 bases, with 12 bases between them. Per the germline V gene, CDR1 is SGHAT and CDR2 is FQNNGV. The CDR3 protein is CASSLASQAAYEQYF. The CDR3 DNA reads TGTGCCAGCAGCTTAGCCTCGCAGGCAGCCTACGAGCAGTACTTC.